This T cell receptor (beta chain) is from a study of control samples from healthy donors and cancer patients. The CDR3 has 13 amino acids. Germline V lookup: CDR1 SSHAT, CDR2 FNYEAQ (reference sequence). TCRdb's table, derived via immunoSEQ multiplex PCR, lists solely in-frame clones and lacks some. The sample lists fewer than 70,000 clones, roughly 94% occurring once. Notes on this clone: The junction does not match germline at one end; this may be a read error.

V is TRBV7-7 and J is TRBJ1-1, with D perhaps TRBD1 (6 bases). Sequencing input: blood. The TCR originated in a man aged 25 to 40 in good health. In DNA, the CDR3 is TGTGCTAGCAGCCGACAGGAAGGCACTGAAGCTTTCTTT. It encodes CASSRQEGTEAFF. The full variable domain, its missing parts supplied by reference TRBV7-7 and TRBJ1-1, is GAGVSQSPRYKVTKRGQDVTLRCDPISSHATLYWYQQALGQGPEFLTYFNYEAQPDKSGLPSDRFSAERPEGSISTLTIQRTEQRDSAMYRCASSRQEGTEAFFGQGTRLTVV.